This TCR beta chain stems from a study of blood T cells in healthy people across ages. Study-level results: When set beside aged donors, long-lived donors presented more naive CD4+ cells and higher diversity.

Together with a sample-barcoded 5' primer, a J-beta primer mix was included in a second PCR lasting roughly 6 to 12 cycles. TCRdb passed the 5' RACE reads through MiXCR, listing each CDR3 protein once. The sample has fewer than 1,200,000 distinct CDR3 sequences, 20% to 25% seen once; the top ten hold around 0.75%. The V gene's germline CDR1 is SGHRS and CDR2 YFSETQ. V gave up 4 bases and J gave up 3 bases; unmatched junction bases: 14. The CDR3 totals 17 residues. Donors gave 8.5 to 10 milliliters of peripheral blood apiece. Concerning this clonotype itself: Its specificity is unknown.

This sample also belongs to another study, concerning T cells of mothers and their children. That source reports: For cDNA synthesis, the complete extracted RNA was used (about 1.6 ug per 15 ul).

The sequence was collected from a girl between 2 and 10 years old in good health. The sequenced sample consisted of blood. The chain combines TRBV5-1 with TRBJ2-5; 8 nucleotides match TRBD2. The CDR3 region is CASSRGGKAQLEETQYF. DNA for the CDR3: TGCGCCAGCAGCCGCGGGGGGAAAGCCCAATTGGAAGAGACCCAGTACTTC.